This record looks at one T cell receptor (beta chain) sequence and its context. Its antigen is unknown. Base-call qualities are not available, and no considerably larger clone is one nucleotide away. V drops 0 bases and J drops 6 bases, leaving 6 bases in between. From cysteine to phenylalanine, the CDR3 is 13 amino acids long. Only the CDR3 DNA is retained, 39 bases long and in frame from the first base. The germline V gene supplies CDR1 SGDLS and CDR2 YYNGEE. For sequencing of the TCRbeta CDR3 region, genomic DNA was extracted from the sorted cells. TCRbeta CDR3 regions were sequenced using the immunoSEQ Assay. The clones in this table, taken by TCRdb from immuneACCESS, are in-frame only. Not every clone is retained; where verified, under half of the shortfall comes from an unresolved V gene, and the cause of the rest is unknown. The sample data list roughly 9,900 clones, and 60% to 85% of these were observed just once. The ten top clones hold under 25% of the sample.

The sample comes from a study of OX40 agonist ivuxolimab in advanced cancers. In the study overall: Ivuxolimab was a fully human IgG2 agonistic monoclonal antibody targeting the costimulatory receptor OX40 (CD134). Intravenous ivuxolimab was administered to patients every 2 weeks at six dose levels: 0.01, 0.1, 0.3, 1.5, 3 and 10 mg/kg. Among the approximately 50 dose-escalation patients, some 20 had hepatocellular carcinoma, 15 or so melanoma, 9 renal cell carcinoma and 9 head and neck cancer. In the dose-escalation cohort, roughly 80% of patients were male, and the mean age was around 60 years, with a range of roughly 20 to 80. Patients were allowed to have had prior anti-PD-1, anti-PD-L1 or anti-CTLA-4 therapy, and 40% of the dose-escalation patients had been treated with checkpoint inhibitors. Partial responses occurred in three dose-escalation patients: two with cutaneous melanoma and one with hepatocellular carcinoma. Peripheral TCRbeta sequencing aimed to test whether ivuxolimab altered TCR sequence diversity and caused clonal T-cell expansion. The monotherapy dose-escalation portion (N = 52 patients) of the phase I ivuxolimab trial is reported in the paper.

Study-wide conclusions, independent of this receptor: At doses of 0.1 to 3.0 mg/kg, clonal expansion of both CD4+ and CD8+ T cells in blood was seen between baseline and week 6. Partial responders in the 0.1-3.0 mg/kg groups had among the lowest normalized peripheral clonal expansion, especially among CD8+ T cells. The antigen specificity of the clonally expanded peripheral T cells was not determined. After ivuxolimab, expanded clones were on average more numerous among CD8+ T cells than among CD4+ T cells. Low levels of normalized T-cell clonal expansion were also seen in some patients who did not respond.

Patients with autoimmune disease history or receiving systemic immunosuppression were excluded from the trial. Peripheral blood for TCR sequencing was collected from all dose cohorts at baseline, on cycle 4 day 1, and on cycle 7 day 1. The samples were drawn from a first-in-human, open-label, multicenter phase I dose-escalation trial of ivuxolimab. Adults with locally advanced or metastatic melanoma, renal cell, hepatocellular, or head and neck squamous cell carcinoma were enrolled in the trial. Before TCR sequencing, CD4+ T cells and CD8+ T cells from peripheral blood were sorted into separate populations.

The rearrangement joined TRBV9 to TRBJ2-2; there is no confident call for the D gene. This material consisted of CD4+ or CD8+ T cells sorted from blood, taken in a trial of the OX40 agonist ivuxolimab. The TCR comes from an adult with an advanced solid tumor such as melanoma, head and neck, liver or kidney cancer. Here the CDR3 is given as CASSVDSPGELFF. The nucleotide sequence reads TGTGCCAGCAGCGTAGACAGCCCCGGGGAGCTGTTTTTT.